This TCR beta chain derives from a study of CD8+ T cells in alopecia areata. Study results and limitations: Scalp clonality decreased significantly with tofacitinib, and so did expanded CD8+ clones among the top 100. Persistence during tofacitinib was seen for many expanded lesional clones in scalp and blood.

The CDR3 is 12 amino acids. Trimming shortened V by 7 bases and J by 3 bases, and 9 bases separated the two germline ends. The V gene's germline CDR1 is SQVTM and CDR2 ANQGSEA. Sequencing templates came from extracted RNA that was reverse transcribed into cDNA. Only in-frame clones appear in the TCRdb table, and some are missing; sequencing was by immunoSEQ multiplex PCR. The sample holds under 350,000 clones, 55% to 70% seen once. About this clone: Its specificity is not known.

Described treatment: oral pan-JAK inhibitor, 5-10 mg twice daily. Sorting separated CD4+ and CD8+ T cells out of PBMCs. Material: CD4+ T cells sorted from blood, obtained at week 24, from a patient treated with tofacitinib. This rearrangement joins TRBV29-1 to TRBJ1-4, with D uncertain. The TCR originated in a human donor with alopecia areata. CDR3 sequence: CSALRANEKLFF. CDR3 bases: TGCAGCGCCCTTCGGGCTAATGAAAAACTGTTTTTT.